Shown below are 21 T cell receptor beta chains from a single sample sequenced in a study of shared clonotypes between healthy human individuals. Sequenced by immunoSEQ multiplex PCR; TCRdb stores in-frame clones only, minus some. The sample shows under 1,900,000 clones, around 98.5% of them seen only once. Sequenced: naive CD4+ T cells sorted from blood. Subset given: CD45RA+ positively selected. All receptors derive from a man aged 25 to 40 in good health.

The chain employs TRBV2 and TRBJ1-2, with D possibly matching TRBD1 (5 bases). Trimming took 6 bases from V and 5 from J, leaving 22 bases between them. Per the germline V gene, CDR1 is SNHLY and CDR2 is FYNNEI. This CDR3 has 16 amino acids. CDR3: CASRAGTDPASYGYTF. As DNA, the CDR3 is TGTGCCAGCAGAGCTGGGACGGACCCGGCCTCATATGGCTACACCTTC.

The chain joins TRBV10-2 to TRBJ2-1; 7 positions agree with TRBD2. The CDR3 covers 16 residues. CDR1 and CDR2 (germline): WSHSY, SAAADI. J gave up 9 bases and V 6 bases, and 17 bases lay outside the gene matches. Written as DNA, the CDR3 is TGCGCCAGCAGAGATCGAGGGAGGGCCTTAAATGGTGAGCAGTTCTTC. The encoded protein is CASRDRGRALNGEQFF.

The gene calls are TRBV10-1 and TRBJ2-1; 9 positions agree with TRBD1. The CDR3 totals 17 residues. V trimming: 3 bases; J trimming: 6 bases; junction bases outside the gene matches: 12. Germline lookup yields CDR1 WNHNN and CDR2 SYGVQD (reference sequence). The CDR3 DNA sequence: TGCGCCAGCAGTGATGGTTCCGGGACAGGGAGGGCCAATGAGCAGTTCTTC. Protein: CASSDGSGTGRANEQFF.

The rearrangement uses TRBV19 and TRBJ2-2, with 11 bases aligning to TRBD2. Germline CDR1 LNHDA, CDR2 SQIVND (reference sequence). V trimming: 1 base; J trimming: 5 bases; junction bases outside the gene matches: 3. The CDR3 is 16 amino acids. Here the CDR3 DNA reads TGTGCCAGTAGTATAGGGTGGACTAGCGGGACCGGGGAGCTGTTTTTT. Protein: CASSIGWTSGTGELFF.

The V and J genes are TRBV1 and TRBJ1-2. TRBV1 is a pseudogene. This CDR3 spans 15 amino acids. DNA of the CDR3: TGCACCAGCAGCCACAGCTATGGGATTACCTATGGCTACACCTTC. Translating it yields CTSSHSYGITYGYTF.

This rearrangement joins TRBV10-1 to TRBJ1-1; 7 bases agree with TRBD1. Germline V gene lookup returns CDR1 WNHNN and CDR2 SYGVQD (reference sequence). V was clipped by 6 bases and J by 2 bases; unmatched bases: 6. The CDR3 sequence is 14 residues long. The CDR3 nucleotides are TGCGCCAGCAGGGCAGGGGGTAGCAACACTGAAGCTTTCTTT. Its protein product is CASRAGGSNTEAFF.

The J gene is TRBJ2-7, the V gene TRBV19; the match to TRBD1 covers 7 bases. The CDR3 has 17 amino acids. Germline lookup yields CDR1 LNHDA and CDR2 SQIVND (reference sequence). Trimming removed 10 bases from V and 3 bases from J; junction bases left unmatched: 21. The CDR3 DNA follows: TGTGCCAACCAGACAGGGTGCTGCCCCATCCTACGCTACGAGCAGTACTTC. The encoded protein is CANQTGCCPILRYEQYF.

The V and J genes are TRBV6-5 and TRBJ1-2, with a weak D call TRBD1 (5 bases). Germline assignment: CDR1 MNHEY and CDR2 SVGAGI. The ends were cut back, 5 bases at V and 5 bases at J, with 9 bases in the middle. The CDR3 spans 12 residues. The CDR3 DNA is TGTGCCAGCAGTCCCGGACAATATGGCTACACCTTC. Its translation is CASSPGQYGYTF.

The J gene is TRBJ2-2, the V gene TRBV27; 14 bases are a match to TRBD2. Per the germline V gene, CDR1 is MNHEY and CDR2 is SMNVEV (reference sequence). Trimming cost V 6 bases and J 3 bases; bases outside gene matches: 9. The CDR3 length is 18 residues. The CDR3 loop reads CASRKGLAGVLDTGELFF. The CDR3, as DNA: TGTGCCAGCAGAAAGGGACTAGCGGGAGTCTTGGACACCGGGGAGCTGTTTTTT.

V usage is TRBV16 and J usage is TRBJ2-5; D not certain. The germline gives CDR1 KGHSY, CDR2 FQNENV. The length of the CDR3 is 14 residues. The V and J ends lost 0 bases and 4 bases respectively, with 9 bases between them. The CDR3 nucleotides are TGTGCCAGCAGCCAATCGACCTGGGGAGAGACCCAGTACTTC. It yields the protein CASSQSTWGETQYF.

The chain's CDR3 is CASSIGPGPPFEQYF. The DNA of the CDR3 is TGCGCCAGCAGCATAGGGCCGGGACCGCCGTTTGAACAGTACTTC. The V gene is TRBV5-1, the J gene TRBJ2-7; either TRBD1 or TRBD2 may supply D (5 bases each). V lost 4 bases and J lost 10, with 24 bases in between. This CDR3 contains 15 residues. Germline V gives CDR1 SGHRS, CDR2 YFSETQ.

The CDR3 bases are TGTGCCAGTACTTTCAGGGTAGCGGGTGAGCAGTTCTTC. This translates into CASTFRVAGEQFF. V and J are TRBV19 and TRBJ2-1; 7 nucleotides agree with TRBD2. The junction had 9 bases not matched to a gene; V was cut back by 7 bases and J by 9 bases. In germline, CDR1 is LNHDA, CDR2 SQIVND (reference sequence). This CDR3 is 13 amino acids long. Full variable domain (outside the CDR3, taken from reference TRBV19 and TRBJ2-1): DGGITQSPKYLFRKEGQNVTLSCEQNLNHDAMYWYRQDPGQGLRLIYYSQIVNDFQKGDIAEGYSVSREKKESFPLTVTSAQKNPTAFYLCASTFRVAGEQFFGPGTRLTVL.

This clone is a singleton in its sample. V and J are TRBV2 and TRBJ2-7; D gene ambiguous. In germline, CDR1 is SNHLY, CDR2 FYNNEI. Trimming took 7 bases from V and 3 from J, leaving 10 bases between them. The CDR3 consists of 12 residues. This CDR3 is CASNLANYEQYF. The DNA of the CDR3 is TGTGCCAGCAACCTGGCAAACTACGAGCAGTACTTC.

The CDR3: CSVAALLTDTQYF. The CDR3 nucleotides read TGCAGCGTCGCGGCGCTTCTCACAGATACGCAGTATTTT. The gene calls are TRBV29-1 and TRBJ2-3; D not resolved. The CDR3 is made up of 13 amino acids. CDR1 and CDR2 (germline): SQVTM, ANQGSEA. The ends were cut back, 6 bases at V and 2 bases at J, with 12 bases in the middle.

The V gene is TRBV6-1, the J gene TRBJ2-3; possibly TRBD1 for D (6 bases). The CDR3 has 15 residues. The germline gives CDR1 MNHNS, CDR2 SASEGT. The V end was cut by 7 bases, the J end by 0 bases, with 14 bases between. The chain's CDR3 is CASIDRLTSTDTQYF. The CDR3 nucleotides read TGTGCCAGCATCGACAGGTTGACTAGCACAGATACGCAGTATTTT.

The V call is TRBV19, the J call TRBJ1-1; 7 positions agree with TRBD1. Germline V gene sequence: CDR1 LNHDA, CDR2 SQIVND (reference sequence). CDR3 length: 13 residues. The J segment lost 3 bases and the V segment lost 7 bases, leaving 5 bases of the junction unmatched. The CDR3 protein is CASKGTADTEAFF. The CDR3 DNA sequence: TGTGCCAGTAAAGGGACAGCAGACACTGAAGCTTTCTTT.

The chain has TRBV4-3 and TRBJ1-2; D unclear. The V end was cut by 2 bases, the J end by 5 bases, with 12 bases between. The CDR3 contains 14 residues. From germline, CDR1 is LGHNA and CDR2 YSLEER. The CDR3, as DNA: TGCGCCAGCAGCCAAACGCCGGATCCGTATGGCTACACCTTC. Translating gives CASSQTPDPYGYTF.

This chain joins TRBV6-6 and TRBJ2-1; TRBD2 aligns across 15 bases. Germline CDR1 MNHNY, CDR2 SVGAGI (reference sequence). J was trimmed by 6 bases and V by 8 bases; bases with no gene match: 2. The CDR3 runs to 14 residues. As DNA, the CDR3 is TGTGCCAGCTGGACTAGCGGGAGGGGCAATGAGCAGTTCTTC. Amino acids: CASWTSGRGNEQFF.

The chain combines TRBV29-1 with TRBJ1-2; D gene unclear. Germline V gene sequence: CDR1 SQVTM, CDR2 ANQGSEA. This CDR3 region has 12 residues. V shed 6 bases and J shed 2 bases, with 10 bases lying between them. The CDR3 DNA follows: TGCAGCGTCACTAGAAGCAACTATGGCTACACCTTC. Encoded protein: CSVTRSNYGYTF.

The rearrangement links TRBV27 to TRBJ2-3; the match to TRBD2 covers 13 bases. Germline V CDR1 and CDR2: MNHEY, SMNVEV (reference sequence). V lost 4 bases and J lost 2; bases outside the gene matches: 3. The CDR3 is 16 amino acids. The CDR3 DNA reads TGTGCCAGCAGTTCGACTAGCGGGAGGTTCACAGATACGCAGTATTTT. Its protein is CASSSTSGRFTDTQYF.

The gene calls are TRBV2 and TRBJ2-1; a weak D match, TRBD2 (5 bases). V shed 7 bases and J shed 9 bases, with 10 bases lying between them. The CDR3 is 11 residues long. CDR1 is SNHLY, CDR2 FYNNEI, per germline. As DNA, the CDR3 is TGTGCCAGCACCCTGGACTTTGAGCAGTTCTTC. Translating it yields CASTLDFEQFF. Drawing the rest from reference TRBV2 and TRBJ2-1, the complete variable domain is EPEVTQTPSHQVTQMGQEVILRCVPISNHLYFYWYRQILGQKVEFLVSFYNNEISEKSEIFDDQFSVERPDGSNFTLKIRSTKLEDSAMYFCASTLDFEQFFGPGTRLTVL.